One and the same sample provided the 16 T cell receptor beta chains below, sequenced in a study of blood T cell repertoires in COVID-19. The data were produced by immunoSEQ multiplex PCR, yet TCRdb's version contains in-frame clones alone and is incomplete. The repertoire holds 140,000 to 150,000 clones, with 88% as singletons. Sequencing was performed on peripheral blood. The receptor source for this set is a man between 60 and 70 years old with active or convalescent COVID-19.

J is TRBJ2-7 and V is TRBV10-3; 7 nucleotides agree with TRBD2. Trimming at V came to 5 bases and at J to 0 bases, leaving 4 bases not matched to a gene. The length of the CDR3 is 14 residues. Germline CDR1 reads ENHRY; CDR2 reads SYGVKD. CDR3 DNA: TGTGCCATCAGTAGCGGGGCCCGCTCCTACGAGCAGTACTTC. Translated, it gives CAISSGARSYEQYF.

This clone was seen a single time. The rearrangement joins TRBV3-1 (or the pseudogene TRBV3-2) to TRBJ2-5; D might be TRBD2 (6 bases). CDR3 size: 16 residues. Germline CDR1 reads LGHDT; CDR2 reads YNNKEL (reference sequence). V was clipped by 1 base and J by 0 bases, with 12 bases between them. The CDR3: CASSQAIAAYQETQYF. The CDR3 nucleotides read TGTGCCAGCAGCCAAGCGATAGCGGCGTACCAAGAGACCCAGTACTTC.

The V gene is TRBV20-1, the J gene TRBJ2-1, with 7 bases matching TRBD2. Looked up from germline, CDR1 is DFQATT and CDR2 is SNEGSKA (reference sequence). The CDR3 is 17 amino acids. V gave up 3 bases and J gave up 0 bases; unmatched junction bases: 11. CDR3 in DNA: TGCAGTGCTAGTGAACTAGCGCGCCATGCCTCCTACAATGAGCAGTTCTTC. This translates into CSASELARHASYNEQFF.

This sequence joins TRBV5-1 and TRBJ2-5; 7 nucleotides match TRBD1. Germline values: CDR1 SGHRS, CDR2 YFSETQ. After removal of 3 bases from V and 4 bases from J, the junction contained 6 bases not matched to a gene. The CDR3 is 14 residues long. CDR3 sequence reads: CASSSGTVGETQYF. CDR3 sequence (DNA): TGCGCCAGCAGCTCCGGGACAGTCGGAGAGACCCAGTACTTC.

The rearrangement joins TRBV24-1 to TRBJ1-2, with 8 bases aligning to TRBD1. Germline CDR1 and CDR2: KGHDR and SFDVKD. This CDR3 comprises 14 residues. After removal of 5 bases from V and 4 bases from J, the junction contained 5 bases not matched to a gene. CDR3 in amino acids: CATSASGGGYGYTF. The CDR3 region has the DNA TGTGCCACCAGTGCCTCAGGGGGCGGCTATGGCTACACCTTC.

V is TRBV28 and J is TRBJ1-4; 12 bases agree with TRBD1. There are 16 residues in the CDR3. With 2 bases clipped from V and 8 bases from J, the junction kept 6 bases outside the gene matches. Germline V CDR1 and CDR2: MDHEN, SYDVKM. The CDR3 nucleotides read TGTGCCAGCAGTTTAGGGGGGACAGGGGGCCGAGAAAAACTGTTTTTT. It is translated as CASSLGGTGGREKLFF.

V and J are TRBV9 and TRBJ2-7; 10 bases line up with TRBD1. CDR3 length: 15 residues. Germline assignment: CDR1 SGDLS and CDR2 YYNGEE. Losses at the gene ends were 3 bases for V and 7 bases for J; bases not matched to a gene: 10. The CDR3 sequence: CASSGLTGGSGEQYF. For the CDR3, the DNA is TGTGCCAGCAGCGGATTGACAGGGGGCTCGGGGGAGCAGTACTTC.

This chain links TRBV6-2 or TRBV6-3 with TRBJ1-5, with 8 bases that match TRBD1. Germline CDR1 is MNHEY and CDR2 is SVGEGT. V shed 5 bases, J shed 4 bases, and the junction held 10 bases outside the gene matches. The CDR3 runs 16 residues. The CDR3 DNA reads TGTGCCAGCAGTACGTCTGACAGGGGATGGAATCAGCCCCAGCATTTT. Translated, it gives CASSTSDRGWNQPQHF.

The chain is built from TRBV28 and TRBJ1-3; D gene uncertain. The germline V gene has CDR1 MDHEN and CDR2 SYDVKM. This CDR3 contains 15 residues. V gave up 6 bases and J gave up 5 bases, with 17 bases separating them. The CDR3 region has the DNA TGTGCCAGCAGCCTCATTTCGGGGTTGAGAAACACCATATATTTT. Translation gives CASSLISGLRNTIYF.

This chain links TRBV18 with TRBJ1-1; D perhaps matches TRBD1 (5 bases). Germline-derived CDR1 and CDR2 are KGHSH and LQKENI. Trimming pared 6 bases from V and 3 bases from J, leaving 11 bases between. The CDR3 contains 13 residues. CDR3 loop: CASSSGGDTEAFF. CDR3 nucleotide sequence: TGTGCCAGCTCTTCGGGAGGGGACACTGAAGCTTTCTTT. Supplemented by reference TRBV18 and TRBJ1-1, the full variable domain reads NAGVMQNPRHLVRRRGQEARLRCSPMKGHSHVYWYRQLPEEGLKFMVYLQKENIIDESGMPKERFSAEFPKEGPSILRIQQVVRGDSAAYFCASSSGGDTEAFFGQGTRLTVV.

CDR3 DNA sequence: TGTGCCAGCAGTCCGGGACAGGGGGCGAGGAGACAAGAGACCCAGTACTTC. Translation gives CASSPGQGARRQETQYF. V and J are TRBV11-2 and TRBJ2-5, with 12 nucleotides matching TRBD1. The germline V gene encodes CDR1 SGHAT and CDR2 FQNNGV. CDR3 length: 17 residues. V lost 6 bases, J lost 2 bases, and 10 bases stayed unmatched.

The chain carries TRBV6-2 or TRBV6-3 and TRBJ2-3; tentative D call: TRBD2 (6 bases). The CDR3 is 15 residues long. V shed 4 bases and J shed 0 bases, with 11 bases lying between them. Germline-derived CDR1 and CDR2 are MNHEY and SVGEGT. CDR3 loop: CASSLLAFSTDTQYF. CDR3 nucleotides: TGTGCCAGCAGTTTACTAGCCTTTAGCACAGATACGCAGTATTTT.

This clone was seen only once. The V gene is TRBV5-1, the J gene TRBJ1-5; TRBD1 matches 11 bases. J gave up 3 bases and V 4 bases, and 3 bases lay outside the gene matches. This CDR3 comprises 15 residues. Looked up from germline, CDR1 is SGHRS and CDR2 is YFSETQ. CDR3: CASSQGQGDNQPQHF. In DNA, the CDR3 is TGCGCCAGCAGCCAGGGACAGGGGGACAATCAGCCCCAGCATTTT.

The chain uses TRBV6-2 or TRBV6-3 and TRBJ2-3; TRBD2 matches at 9 bases. The junction had 8 bases not matched to a gene; V was cut back by 0 bases and J by 4 bases. Germline V CDR1 and CDR2: MNHEY, SVGEGT. This CDR3 contains 17 residues. Written as DNA, the CDR3 is TGTGCCAGCAGTTACTCGACTAGCGGCTGGAGCGCAGATACGCAGTATTTT. It is translated as CASSYSTSGWSADTQYF.

V usage is TRBV27 and J usage is TRBJ2-2, with 12 bases that match TRBD2. Trimming removed 8 bases from V and 6 bases from J; junction bases left unmatched: 7. This CDR3 spans 15 amino acids. The germline gives CDR1 MNHEY, CDR2 SMNVEV (reference sequence). As DNA, the CDR3 is TGTGCCAGCGGCCGACTAGCGGGAGTCGCCGGGGAGCTGTTTTTT. This sequence encodes CASGRLAGVAGELFF.

The rearrangement uses TRBV29-1 and TRBJ1-3; D perhaps matches TRBD1 (5 bases). The CDR3 spans 14 residues. Trimming left V 6 bases short and J 0 bases short, with 12 bases between. Germline-derived CDR1 and CDR2 are SQVTM and ANQGSEA. The CDR3 DNA reads as TGCAGCGTGACTGTCGGGGGCTCTGGAAACACCATATATTTT. This gives the protein CSVTVGGSGNTIYF.